The entry below describes one TCR beta chain. Measured with immunoSEQ multiplex PCR; TCRdb has only the in-frame clones, and not every one. In the table there are about 180,000 clones, approximately 90% of which are singletons. This sample was taken from a study of cytomegalovirus exposure and HLA in healthy donors. Germline V gives CDR1 SQVTM, CDR2 ANQGSEA. This CDR3 has 14 residues. Between the trimmed V and J ends, which lost 6 bases and 0 bases, there was a span of 14 bases. The TCR sequence derives from a woman aged 25-40 years in good health and CMV-seronegative. The sample comprised PBMCs. The chain recombines TRBV29-1 with TRBJ1-1; D is perhaps TRBD1 (6 bases). CDR3 amino acids: CSVERGSMNTEAFF. DNA for the CDR3: TGCAGCGTGGAGAGGGGGTCTATGAACACTGAAGCTTTCTTT.